These 5 T cell receptor beta chains were all obtained from the same sample, sequenced in a study of identifying expanded T cells in peripheral blood. Sequenced by immunoSEQ multiplex PCR; TCRdb stores in-frame clones only, minus some. The sample lists approximately 100,000 clones, around 85% occurring once. Source material: blood. The source of these receptors is a person between 18 and 69 years old in good health.

The chain carries TRBV11-2 and TRBJ1-1; a possible D gene is TRBD1 (6 bases). V shed 4 bases and J shed 10 bases, with 22 bases lying between them. Germline values: CDR1 SGHAT, CDR2 FQNNGV. The CDR3 covers 15 residues. CDR3: CASSSLQGDPRGAFF. The DNA for the CDR3 is TGTGCCAGCAGCTCGTTACAGGGTGACCCGAGGGGAGCTTTCTTT.

The genes are TRBV6-5 and TRBJ1-5, with D uncertain. The CDR3 extends over 16 amino acids. Trimming stripped 0 bases from V and 2 bases from J, with 11 bases between. Looked up from germline, CDR1 is MNHEY and CDR2 is SVGAGI. CDR3 sequence (DNA): TGTGCCAGCAGTTACTCGACGCCAGGCGGCAATCAGCCCCAGCATTTT. It specifies CASSYSTPGGNQPQHF.

The V call is TRBV2, the J call TRBJ2-7, with D tentatively TRBD1 (6 bases). CDR1 is SNHLY and CDR2 is FYNNEI in the germline V gene. The CDR3 is 12 amino acids. CDR3 amino acids: CVTRFTGNEQYF. In DNA form, the CDR3 reads TGTGTCACACGCTTCACAGGGAACGAGCAGTACTTC.

The chain links TRBV4-3 to TRBJ2-5, with D possibly matching TRBD1 (6 bases). This CDR3 contains 15 residues. V was pared by 4 bases and J by 5 bases, with 17 bases between. Germline V gene data show CDR1 as LGHNA and CDR2 as YSLEER. In DNA, the CDR3 is TGCGCCAGCAGCCCGCTCAGGGGTACGTGGGAGACCCAGTACTTC. Translating it yields CASSPLRGTWETQYF.

The chain links TRBV6-6 to TRBJ2-1; 7 nucleotides match TRBD1. Germline assignment: CDR1 MNHNY and CDR2 SVGAGI (reference sequence). The CDR3 runs 9 residues. V lost 10 bases to trimming and J lost 10 bases; unmatched junction nucleotides: 1. CDR3 region: CATGQEQFF. CDR3 nucleotides: TGTGCCACGGGACAGGAGCAGTTCTTC.